Following are 4 T cell receptor beta chains from one sample sequenced in a study of beta chain features in type 1 diabetes. The study reverse transcribed the entire isolated RNA, so it sequenced expressed TCRB transcripts. Some clones are missing from TCRdb's copy, which holds only in-frame ones; the method was immunoSEQ multiplex PCR. The sample has 120,000 to 150,000 clones, 40% to 60% seen once. Sequenced input: Tregs from blood. The source is a young man in good health.

This clone was observed once. The V call is TRBV6-6, the J call TRBJ2-7; 10 bases fit TRBD1. V shed 5 bases, J shed 2 bases, and the junction held 6 bases outside the gene matches. Germline-derived CDR1 and CDR2 are MNHNY and SVGAGI (reference sequence). The CDR3 extends over 15 amino acids. The CDR3: CASSRGGQGPYEQYF. CDR3 DNA sequence: TGTGCCAGCAGTAGAGGGGGACAGGGGCCCTACGAGCAGTACTTC.

The rearrangement uses TRBV27 and TRBJ2-5; 8 bases are a match to TRBD2. The J segment lost 5 bases and the V segment lost 1 base, leaving 6 bases of the junction unmatched. CDR3 size: 15 residues. Per the germline V gene, CDR1 is MNHEY and CDR2 is SMNVEV (reference sequence). CDR3 sequence: CASSLFSGIRETQYF. As DNA, the CDR3 is TGTGCCAGCAGTTTATTTAGCGGGATTAGGGAGACCCAGTACTTC.

This clone came up a few times. The V and J genes are TRBV29-1 and TRBJ1-4; 7 nucleotides line up with TRBD1. Germline trimming cut 4 bases from V and 5 bases from J; bases unmatched to any gene: 4. Germline values: CDR1 SQVTM, CDR2 ANQGSEA. The CDR3 consists of 13 residues. In nucleotides, the CDR3 is TGCAGCGTTGCCAGGACAGGAAATGAAAAACTGTTTTTT. Amino acid sequence: CSVARTGNEKLFF.

The count of this clone is one. The chain has TRBV4-3 and TRBJ1-2; D is unclear. The germline V and J ends were trimmed by 0 bases and 4 bases, with 12 bases remaining between them. This CDR3 comprises 15 residues. The germline CDR1 and CDR2 sequences are LGHNA and YSLEER. The CDR3 sequence is CASSQDFSQSYGYTF. CDR3 sequence (DNA): TGCGCCAGCAGCCAAGATTTTAGCCAGTCCTATGGCTACACCTTC.